The present entry profiles one TCR beta chain with its context. The data are from a study of T cell responses to AZD1222 COVID-19 vaccine. Method: immunoSEQ multiplex PCR; TCRdb's copy keeps in-frame clones and lacks some. The sample lists some 130,000 clones, roughly 92% occurring once. V was trimmed by 0 bases and J by 2 bases, leaving 13 bases between them. The germline V gene has CDR1 SQVTM and CDR2 ANQGSEA. The CDR3 contains 15 residues. The receptor comes from an adult who received the AZD1222 COVID-19 vaccine. The sequences come from peripheral blood, collected 28 days after the second AZD1222 dose. This chain uses TRBV29-1 with TRBJ2-5, with D uncertain. CDR3 protein: CSVEDTGVGQETQYF. DNA for the CDR3: TGCAGCGTTGAAGATACTGGGGTTGGGCAAGAGACCCAGTACTTC.